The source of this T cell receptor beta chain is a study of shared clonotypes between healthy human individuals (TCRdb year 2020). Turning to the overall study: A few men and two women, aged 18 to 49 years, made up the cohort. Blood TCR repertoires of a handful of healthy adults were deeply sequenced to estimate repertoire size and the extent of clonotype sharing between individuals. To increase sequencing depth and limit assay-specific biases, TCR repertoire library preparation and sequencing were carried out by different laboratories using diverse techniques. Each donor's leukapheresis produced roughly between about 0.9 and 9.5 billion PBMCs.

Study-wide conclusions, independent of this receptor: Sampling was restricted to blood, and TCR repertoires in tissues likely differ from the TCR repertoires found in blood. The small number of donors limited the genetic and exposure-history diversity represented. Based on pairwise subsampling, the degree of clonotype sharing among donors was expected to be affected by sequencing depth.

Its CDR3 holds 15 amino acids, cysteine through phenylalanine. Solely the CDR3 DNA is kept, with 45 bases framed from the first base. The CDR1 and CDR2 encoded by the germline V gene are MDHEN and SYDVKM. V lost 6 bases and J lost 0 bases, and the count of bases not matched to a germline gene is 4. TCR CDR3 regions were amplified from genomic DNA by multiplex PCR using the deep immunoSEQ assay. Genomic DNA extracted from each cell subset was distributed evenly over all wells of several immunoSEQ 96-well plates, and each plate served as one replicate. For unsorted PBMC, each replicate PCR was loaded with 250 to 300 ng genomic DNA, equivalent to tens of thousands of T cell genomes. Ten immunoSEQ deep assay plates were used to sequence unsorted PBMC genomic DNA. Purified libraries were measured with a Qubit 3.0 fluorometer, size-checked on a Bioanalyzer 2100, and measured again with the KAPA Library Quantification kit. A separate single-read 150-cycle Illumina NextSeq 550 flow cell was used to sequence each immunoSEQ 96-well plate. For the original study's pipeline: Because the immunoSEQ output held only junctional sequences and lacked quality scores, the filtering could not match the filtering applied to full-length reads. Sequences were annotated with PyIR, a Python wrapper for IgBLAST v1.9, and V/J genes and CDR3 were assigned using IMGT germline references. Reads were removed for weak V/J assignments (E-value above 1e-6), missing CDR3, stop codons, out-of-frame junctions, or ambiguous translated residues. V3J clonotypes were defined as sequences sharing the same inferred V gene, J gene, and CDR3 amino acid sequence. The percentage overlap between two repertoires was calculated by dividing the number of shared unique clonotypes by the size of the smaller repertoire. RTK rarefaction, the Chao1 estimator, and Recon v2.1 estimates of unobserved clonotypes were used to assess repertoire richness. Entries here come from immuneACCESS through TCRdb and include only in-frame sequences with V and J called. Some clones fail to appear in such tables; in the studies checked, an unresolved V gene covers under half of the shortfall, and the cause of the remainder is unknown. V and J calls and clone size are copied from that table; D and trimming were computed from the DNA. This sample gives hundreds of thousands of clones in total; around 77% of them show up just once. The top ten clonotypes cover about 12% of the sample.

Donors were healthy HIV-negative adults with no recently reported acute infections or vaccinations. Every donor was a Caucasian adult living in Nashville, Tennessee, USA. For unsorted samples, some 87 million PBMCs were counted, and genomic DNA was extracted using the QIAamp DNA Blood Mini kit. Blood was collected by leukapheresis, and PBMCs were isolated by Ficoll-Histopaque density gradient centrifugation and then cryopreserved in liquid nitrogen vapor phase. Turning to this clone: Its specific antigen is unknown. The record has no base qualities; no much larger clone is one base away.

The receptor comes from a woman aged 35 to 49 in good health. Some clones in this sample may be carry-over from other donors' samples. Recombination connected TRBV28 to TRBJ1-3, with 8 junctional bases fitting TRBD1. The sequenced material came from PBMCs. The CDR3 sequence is CASSDRGISGNTIYF. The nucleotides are TGTGCCAGCAGCGACAGGGGAATCTCTGGAAACACCATATATTTT.